The subject of this entry is one TCR beta chain. The data derive from a study of control samples from healthy donors and cancer patients. Germline V gene data show CDR1 as KGHDR and CDR2 as SFDVKD. This CDR3 has 16 residues. The germline V and J ends were trimmed by 2 bases and 0 bases, with 11 bases remaining between them. Sequencing was performed with immunoSEQ multiplex PCR; in TCRdb, only in-frame clones are kept and a portion is missing. The sample comprises roughly 94,000 clones, 84% of which are singletons, and around 35% rests with the top ten. The sequence derives from a man in his 70s with lung cancer. The sequenced sample consisted of PBMCs. V usage is TRBV24-1 and J usage is TRBJ2-3; TRBD1 might be the D (5 bases). The CDR3 DNA is TGTGCCACCAGTGATTGGGGCAGGGAAAGCACAGATACGCAGTATTTT. Amino acids: CATSDWGRESTDTQYF.